Listed below are T cell receptor beta chains from one sample, sequenced in a study of T-cell memory formation after mild COVID-19. MiXCR, run by TCRdb on the 5' RACE reads, gives a single entry per CDR3 protein. The table has about 340,000 distinct CDR3 sequences, around 20% seen once; the top ten hold roughly 23%. The specimen was PBMCs or a T cell subset sorted from them (not recorded which). The receptors stem from a man younger than 35 who had mild COVID-19 (a few samples of this study predate the infection). Cell type and time point are not known. CDR3s include the opening cysteine and the closing phenylalanine or tryptophan. D genes are given only for firm matches. Size values are once, few and many counts, or a class for expanded clones, and some rows have none.

j_call | clone_size | v_call | d_call | cdr3_aa | cdr3_nt
TRBJ1-3 | few | TRBV29-1 | - | CSVGGIGTPSSGNTIYF | TGCAGCGTTGGCGGAATCGGGACTCCAAGCTCTGGAAACACCATATATTTT
TRBJ1-1 | - | TRBV5-1 | - | CASSPVLGGQNTEAFF | TGCGCCAGCAGCCCCGTGCTTGGGGGGCAGAACACTGAAGCTTTCTTT
TRBJ1-6 | - | TRBV12-3/TRBV12-4 | - | CASSPGTFNSPLHF | TGTGCCAGCAGTCCGGGAACATTCAATTCACCCCTCCACTTT
TRBJ1-2 | - | TRBV9 | - | CASSVAPTPDNYGYTF | TGTGCCAGCAGCGTAGCCCCCACGCCCGATAACTATGGCTACACCTTC
TRBJ1-6 | - | TRBV5-6 | - | CASSPGVGSPLHF | TGTGCCAGCAGCCCGGGGGTGGGTTCACCCCTCCACTTT
TRBJ1-1 | few | TRBV28 | - | CASINSGLDYEAFF | TGTGCCAGCATCAACTCAGGGTTGGATTATGAAGCTTTCTTT
TRBJ1-2 | - | TRBV7-2 | TRBD1 | CASSPGTGQGYTF | TGTGCCAGCAGCCCCGGGACAGGGCAGGGCTACACCTTC
TRBJ1-2 | few | TRBV6-1 | - | CASSEGLYGYTF | TGTGCCAGCAGTGAAGGGCTCTATGGCTACACCTTC
TRBJ1-1 | few | TRBV20-1 | - | CSANPVDRVRGAFF | TGCAGTGCTAACCCAGTTGACCGAGTGAGGGGAGCTTTCTTT
TRBJ1-4 | many | TRBV12-3/TRBV12-4 | - | CASSSLHRKREKLFF | TGTGCCAGCAGTTCCCTTCACAGAAAGAGGGAAAAACTGTTTTTT
TRBJ2-5 | many | TRBV30 | - | CAWTPFGRETQYF | TGTGCCTGGACCCCTTTTGGGAGGGAGACCCAGTACTTC
TRBJ1-1 | - | TRBV29-1 | TRBD1 | CSVEGQGADTEAFF | TGCAGCGTCGAGGGACAGGGGGCAGACACTGAAGCTTTCTTT
TRBJ2-7 | - | TRBV10-2 | - | CASKLGSEQYF | TGCGCCAGCAAGCTAGGGAGCGAGCAGTACTTC
TRBJ2-5 | few | TRBV7-8 | - | CASSYPRALPETQYF | TGTGCCAGCAGCTACCCCAGGGCTCTCCCAGAGACCCAGTACTTC
TRBJ2-3 | few | TRBV15 | TRBD2 | CATSRGTGTKVADTQYF | TGTGCCACCAGCAGAGGAACCGGGACTAAGGTAGCAGATACGCAGTATTTT
TRBJ1-2 | many | TRBV6-2/TRBV6-3 | TRBD1 | CASSQSSTGDSSYGYTF | TGTGCCAGCAGTCAATCATCGACAGGGGATTCCAGCTATGGCTACACCTTC
TRBJ2-3 | few | TRBV2 | TRBD2 | CASSSSGGAQTDTQYF | TGTGCCAGCAGTTCGAGCGGGGGGGCTCAAACAGATACGCAGTATTTT
TRBJ2-1 | many | TRBV7-2 | - | CASSPPGAGYEQFF | TGTGCCAGCAGCCCCCCGGGGGCGGGCTATGAGCAGTTCTTC
TRBJ1-2 | few | TRBV19 | - | CASFPGSPGGYTF | TGTGCCAGCTTTCCCGGTTCCCCAGGTGGCTACACCTTC
TRBJ2-1 | - | TRBV7-2 | - | CASNLPGTTLYNEQFF | TGTGCCAGCAACCTCCCCGGTACCACCCTCTACAATGAGCAGTTCTTC
TRBJ2-1 | - | TRBV5-1 | - | CASSLEEGEQFF | TGCGCCAGCAGCCTAGAAGAGGGTGAGCAGTTCTTC
TRBJ1-1 | few | TRBV6-5 | - | CASTPNLGGTEAFF | TGTGCCAGCACCCCAAACTTAGGGGGCACTGAAGCTTTCTTT
TRBJ1-5 | few | TRBV24-1 | - | CATSDFGGFGQPQHF | TGTGCCACCAGTGATTTCGGGGGGTTCGGTCAGCCCCAGCATTTT
TRBJ1-5 | - | TRBV7-6 | - | CASSPRGAGHQPQHF | TGTGCCAGCAGCCCGCGTGGGGCGGGACATCAGCCCCAGCATTTT
TRBJ2-4 | - | TRBV10-3 | TRBD1 | CAISDNRGSNIQYF | TGTGCCATCAGTGATAACAGGGGGTCCAACATTCAGTACTTC
TRBJ2-5 | - | TRBV6-1 | - | CASSEATEETQYF | TGTGCCAGCAGTGAAGCAACAGAAGAGACCCAGTACTTC